What follows is one T cell receptor beta chain and its context. No antigen is known for it. Nothing much larger sits one base from this clone, and base qualities are not available. These data belong to a study of OX40 agonist ivuxolimab in advanced cancers. With respect to the entire study: Ivuxolimab was a fully human IgG2 agonistic monoclonal antibody targeting the costimulatory receptor OX40 (CD134). The paper describes the monotherapy dose-escalation part (N of about 52 patients) of the phase I trial of ivuxolimab. Intravenous ivuxolimab was administered to patients every 2 weeks at six dose levels: 0.01, 0.1, 0.3, 1.5, 3 and 10 mg/kg. Partial responses were achieved by three dose-escalation patients, of whom one had hepatocellular carcinoma and two had cutaneous melanoma. Among the approximately 50 dose-escalation patients, roughly 20 had hepatocellular carcinoma, approximately 15 melanoma, 9 renal cell carcinoma and 9 head and neck cancer. The purpose of peripheral TCRbeta sequencing was to test whether ivuxolimab changed TCR sequence diversity and led to clonal T-cell expansion. Prior anti-PD-1, anti-PD-L1 or anti-CTLA-4 therapy was permitted, and 40% to 50% of dose-escalation patients had received checkpoint inhibitors. The dose-escalation cohort was about 83% male with a mean age of roughly 62 years, ranging from roughly 23 to 80.

The junction shows trimming of 3 bases on V and 9 bases on J, plus 15 bases between the germline ends. The CDR3 numbers 15 residues from cysteine through phenylalanine. Of the read, only the CDR3 DNA is kept; its 45 bases are in frame from base 1. CDR1 and CDR2, per the germline V gene, are ENHRY and SYGVKD. To sequence the TCRbeta CDR3 region, genomic DNA was isolated from the sorted cells. The immunoSEQ Assay was used to sequence the TCRbeta CDR3 regions. TCRdb took this table from immuneACCESS and kept in-frame rearrangements with V and J called. Such tables lack part of the clones; where checked against another copy, unresolved V genes explain under half of the gap, and the rest is unexplained. Across this sample there are about 62,000 clones, with about 91% seen only once. The top ten hold roughly 13% of the sample. What the authors observed across the whole study: After ivuxolimab, expanded clones were on average more numerous among CD8+ T cells than among CD4+ T cells. At doses of 0.1 to 3.0 mg/kg, clonal expansion of both CD4+ and CD8+ blood T cells was observed from baseline to week 6. Low levels of normalized T-cell clonal expansion were also seen in some nonresponding patients. The antigen specificity of the peripheral T cells that underwent clonal expansion was not determined. In the 0.1-3.0 mg/kg groups, partial responders were among the patients with the lowest normalized peripheral clonal expansion, particularly in CD8+ T cells.

The trial excluded patients who had a history of autoimmune disease or who were on systemic immunosuppression. Peripheral blood for TCR sequencing was collected from all dose cohorts at baseline, on cycle 4 day 1, and on cycle 7 day 1. Samples were obtained from an open-label, multicenter, first-in-human phase I dose-escalation trial of ivuxolimab. The trial enrolled adults with locally advanced or metastatic head and neck squamous cell, hepatocellular, melanoma or renal cell carcinoma. Before TCR sequencing, CD4+ T cells and CD8+ T cells from peripheral blood were sorted into separate populations.

This clonotype originated in an adult with an advanced solid tumor such as melanoma, head and neck, liver or kidney cancer. Material: CD4+ or CD8+ T cells sorted from blood, obtained in a trial of the OX40 agonist ivuxolimab. This chain is built from TRBV10-3 and TRBJ1-6; confidence is insufficient to name the D gene. The DNA sequence is as follows: TGTGCCATCAGTGACCGGCCCGACTTTGGTTCACCCCTCCACTTT. It translates to CAISDRPDFGSPLHF.